This T cell receptor (beta chain) emerged from a study of blood T cell repertoires in COVID-19. Study details: Sites in the United States, Italy and Spain provided acute and convalescent COVID-19 samples.

Authors' processing steps: Quantification of nucleated cells was approximated via reference gene primer amplification. Sequencing used immunoSEQ multiplex PCR; TCRdb keeps in-frame clones, though not all of them. Clone size and the V and J calls come from that table; the DNA yielded D and trimming. This sample has 390,000 or so clones, with around 89% found just once. Material for sequencing was peripheral blood. This TCR derives from a man aged 18 to 29 with active or convalescent COVID-19.

CDR3 DNA: TGCGCCAGCAGCAGGGGTGACCCGAACACCGGGGAGCTGTTTTTT. Translated: CASSRGDPNTGELFF. This rearrangement joins TRBV4-1 to TRBJ2-2, with D possibly TRBD1 on 5 matching bases. The V end was cut by 5 bases, the J end by 0 bases, with 10 bases between. The CDR3 extends over 15 amino acids. CDR1 is MGHRA, CDR2 YSYEKL, per germline.